The next 5 T cell receptor beta chains were all read from a single sample in a study of control samples from healthy donors and cancer patients (TCRdb year 2020). Library prep was done by the immunoSEQ multiplex PCR assay. TCRdb obtained this table from immuneACCESS and retained in-frame rearrangements with V and J assigned. These tables miss some clones; where compared with another copy, unresolved V genes account for less than half of the shortfall, and the remainder is unexplained. This sample is represented by around 80,000 clones; about 95% of them were singletons. Over 2.5% of the sample goes to the ten largest clones. Sequenced input: blood. The receptors were gathered from a woman between 25 and 40 years old in good health.

V usage is TRBV2 and J usage is TRBJ2-1, with D possibly matching TRBD1 (6 bases). This CDR3 has 13 amino acids. Germline-derived CDR1 and CDR2 are SNHLY and FYNNEI. The germline V and J ends were trimmed by 6 bases and 7 bases, with 13 bases remaining between them. The CDR3 bases are TGTGCCAGCAGGGGGGCCGATAGGAATGAGCAGTTCTTC. Its protein product is CASRGADRNEQFF.

The rearrangement joins TRBV5-3 to TRBJ2-3, with 13 bases identical to TRBD2. TRBV5-3 is flagged as an ORF with uncertain function. The V segment lost 4 bases and the J segment 3 bases; nucleotides outside the gene matches: 2. There are 15 residues in the CDR3. CDR3 region: CARSGGLAGTDTQYF. In nucleotides, the CDR3 is TGTGCCAGAAGCGGGGGACTAGCGGGGACAGATACGCAGTATTTT.

The chain joins TRBV25-1 to TRBJ1-2, with D perhaps TRBD1 (5 bases). The CDR3 totals 13 residues. Looked up from germline, CDR1 is MGHDK and CDR2 is SYGVNS. Trimming left V 3 bases short and J 6 bases short, with 11 bases between. DNA of the CDR3: TGTGCCAGCAGTGATGGGGGATTGGATGGCTACACCTTC. This codes for CASSDGGLDGYTF.

The chain links TRBV7-2 to TRBJ1-3; no reliable D call. Trimming removed 5 bases from V and 4 bases from J, with 12 bases in between. CDR3 length equals 14 residues. Germline-derived CDR1 and CDR2 are SGHTA and FQGNSA. CDR3 residues: CASSPKLLGNTIYF. The CDR3 DNA follows: TGTGCCAGCAGCCCAAAGTTACTCGGAAACACCATATATTTT.

The V call is TRBV4-1, the J call TRBJ1-1; possibly TRBD1 for D (5 bases). Germline V lookup: CDR1 MGHRA, CDR2 YSYEKL. The CDR3 totals 13 residues. Trimming removed 0 bases at V and 6 bases at J, with 8 bases between. CDR3 DNA sequence: TGCGCCAGCAGCCAAGAAATGGGGCCTGAAGCTTTCTTT. This gives the protein CASSQEMGPEAFF.